The entry that follows covers one T cell receptor (beta chain) sequence. The repertoire was sequenced with immunoSEQ multiplex PCR; TCRdb's copy has only in-frame clones and lacks some. The sample lists about a million clones; about 75% were seen once. These data originate in a study of shared clonotypes between healthy human individuals. Per the germline V gene, CDR1 is SGHKS and CDR2 is YYEKEE (reference sequence). V was cut by 4 bases and J by 5 bases, with 16 bases left in between. This CDR3 comprises 15 residues. The rearrangement joins TRBV5-5 to TRBJ1-5; possibly TRBD1 for D (6 bases). This receptor was taken from a man aged 18 to 29 in good health. Input material: memory CD4+ T cells sorted from blood. Subset of the sample: CD45RA-negative fraction. The DNA for the CDR3 is TGTGCCAGCAGCCCCCGTGTGACAGGAGATCAGCCCCAGCATTTT. This gives the protein CASSPRVTGDQPQHF.